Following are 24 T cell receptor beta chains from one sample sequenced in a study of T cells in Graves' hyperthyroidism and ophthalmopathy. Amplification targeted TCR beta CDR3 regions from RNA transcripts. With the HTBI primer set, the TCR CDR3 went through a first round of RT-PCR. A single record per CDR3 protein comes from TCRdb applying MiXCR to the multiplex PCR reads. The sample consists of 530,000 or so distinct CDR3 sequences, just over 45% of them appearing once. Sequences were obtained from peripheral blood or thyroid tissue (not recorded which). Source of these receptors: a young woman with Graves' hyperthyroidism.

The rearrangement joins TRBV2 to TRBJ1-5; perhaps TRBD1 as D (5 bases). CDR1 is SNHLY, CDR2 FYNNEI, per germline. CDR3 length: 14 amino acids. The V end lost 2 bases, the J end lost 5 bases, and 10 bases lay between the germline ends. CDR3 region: CASSELVRDQPQHF. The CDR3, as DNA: TGTGCCAGCAGTGAACTCGTCAGGGATCAGCCCCAGCATTTT.

The CDR3 bases are TGTGCCATCAGTGACCGTGGACAGGCGGACAATCAGCCCCAGCATTTT. This codes for CAISDRGQADNQPQHF. The gene calls are TRBV10-3 and TRBJ1-5; 7 nucleotides agree with TRBD1. CDR1 is ENHRY and CDR2 is SYGVKD in the germline V gene. The CDR3 consists of 16 residues. The V segment lost 3 bases and the J segment 3 bases; nucleotides outside the gene matches: 8.

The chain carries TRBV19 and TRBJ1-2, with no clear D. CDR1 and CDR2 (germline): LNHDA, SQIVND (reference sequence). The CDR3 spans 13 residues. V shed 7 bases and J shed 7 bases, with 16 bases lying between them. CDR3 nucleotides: TGTGCCAGTACCCCAAAGGGAGGACTTGGCTACACCTTC. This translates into CASTPKGGLGYTF. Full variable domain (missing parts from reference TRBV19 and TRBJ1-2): DGGITQSPKYLFRKEGQNVTLSCEQNLNHDAMYWYRQDPGQGLRLIYYSQIVNDFQKGDIAEGYSVSREKKESFPLTVTSAQKNPTAFYLCASTPKGGLGYTFGSGTRLTVV.

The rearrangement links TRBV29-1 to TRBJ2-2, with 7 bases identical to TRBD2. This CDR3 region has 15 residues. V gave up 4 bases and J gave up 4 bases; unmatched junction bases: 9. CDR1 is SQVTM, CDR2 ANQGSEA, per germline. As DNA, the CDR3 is TGCAGCGTTGGGGGACCCGGGAGGAGCACCGGGGAGCTGTTTTTT. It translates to CSVGGPGRSTGELFF.

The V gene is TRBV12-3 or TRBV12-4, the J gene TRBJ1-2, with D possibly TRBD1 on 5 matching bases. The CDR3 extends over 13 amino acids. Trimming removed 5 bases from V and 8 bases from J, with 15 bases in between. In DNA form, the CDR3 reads TGTGCCAGCAGTCCGGAACCGGGGCGAGGCTACACCTTC. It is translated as CASSPEPGRGYTF.

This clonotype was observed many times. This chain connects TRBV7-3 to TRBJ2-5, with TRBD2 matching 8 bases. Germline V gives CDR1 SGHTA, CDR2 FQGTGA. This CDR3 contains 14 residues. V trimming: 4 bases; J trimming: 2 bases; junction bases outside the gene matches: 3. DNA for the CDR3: TGTGCCAGCAGCTGGGGACTAGGGCAAGAGACCCAGTACTTC. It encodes CASSWGLGQETQYF.

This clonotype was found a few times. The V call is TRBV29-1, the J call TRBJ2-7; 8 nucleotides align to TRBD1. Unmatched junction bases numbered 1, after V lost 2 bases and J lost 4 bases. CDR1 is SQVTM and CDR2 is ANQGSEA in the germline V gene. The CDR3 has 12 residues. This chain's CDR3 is CSVEQGAYEQYF. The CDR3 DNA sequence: TGCAGCGTTGAACAGGGGGCTTACGAGCAGTACTTC.

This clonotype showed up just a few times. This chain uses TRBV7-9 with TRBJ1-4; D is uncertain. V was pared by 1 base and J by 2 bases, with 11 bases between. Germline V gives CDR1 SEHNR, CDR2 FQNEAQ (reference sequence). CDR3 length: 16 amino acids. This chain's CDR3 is CASSLERLGTNEKLFF. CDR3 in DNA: TGTGCCAGCAGCTTAGAACGGCTGGGGACTAATGAAAAACTGTTTTTT.

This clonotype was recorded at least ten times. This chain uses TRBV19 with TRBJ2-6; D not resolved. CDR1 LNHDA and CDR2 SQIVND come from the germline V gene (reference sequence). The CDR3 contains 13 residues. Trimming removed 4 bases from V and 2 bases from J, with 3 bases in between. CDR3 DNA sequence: TGTGCCAGTAGTAACACTGGGGCCAACGTCCTGACTTTC. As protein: CASSNTGANVLTF.

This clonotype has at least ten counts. As DNA, the CDR3 is TGTGCCAGCAGCCCCGATAGGACAGGGGGCCAAGAGACCCAGTACTTC. The encoded protein is CASSPDRTGGQETQYF. The chain combines TRBV7-9 with TRBJ2-5; 10 nucleotides line up with TRBD1. Per the germline V gene, CDR1 is SEHNR and CDR2 is FQNEAQ (reference sequence). The CDR3 runs 16 residues. The ends lost 5 bases at V and 1 base at J; junction bases unmatched: 7.

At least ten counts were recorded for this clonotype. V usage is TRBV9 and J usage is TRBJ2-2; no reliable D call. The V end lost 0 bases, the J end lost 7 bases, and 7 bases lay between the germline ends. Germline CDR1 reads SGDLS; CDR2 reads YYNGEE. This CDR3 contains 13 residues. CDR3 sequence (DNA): TGTGCCAGCAGCGTAGGCGGTCACGGGGAGCTGTTTTTT. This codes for CASSVGGHGELFF.

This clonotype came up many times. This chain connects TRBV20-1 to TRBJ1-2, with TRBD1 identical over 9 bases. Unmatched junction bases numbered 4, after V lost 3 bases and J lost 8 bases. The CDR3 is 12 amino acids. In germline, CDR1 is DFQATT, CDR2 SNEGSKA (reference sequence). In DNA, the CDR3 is TGCAGTGCTAGCTACAGGGGGCTGGGCTACACCTTC. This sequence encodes CSASYRGLGYTF.

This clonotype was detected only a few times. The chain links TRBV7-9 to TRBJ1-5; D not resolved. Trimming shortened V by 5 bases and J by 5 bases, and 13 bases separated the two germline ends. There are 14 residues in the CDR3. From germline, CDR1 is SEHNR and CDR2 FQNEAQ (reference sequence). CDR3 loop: CASSLGKGDQPQHF. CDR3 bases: TGTGCCAGCAGCCTAGGAAAGGGAGATCAGCCCCAGCATTTT.

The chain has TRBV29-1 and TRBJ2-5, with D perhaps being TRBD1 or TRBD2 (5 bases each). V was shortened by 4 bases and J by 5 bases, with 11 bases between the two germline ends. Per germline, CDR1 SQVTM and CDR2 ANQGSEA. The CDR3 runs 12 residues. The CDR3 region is CSVARDAETQYF. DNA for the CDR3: TGCAGCGTTGCCAGGGACGCCGAGACCCAGTACTTC.

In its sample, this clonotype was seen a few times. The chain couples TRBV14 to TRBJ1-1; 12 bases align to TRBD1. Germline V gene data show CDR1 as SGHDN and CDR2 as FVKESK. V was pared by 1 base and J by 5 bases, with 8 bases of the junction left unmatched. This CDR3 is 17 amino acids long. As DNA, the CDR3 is TGTGCCAGCAGCCAAGTGGGAAGGGACAGGGGGCATACTGAAGCTTTCTTT. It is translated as CASSQVGRDRGHTEAFF.

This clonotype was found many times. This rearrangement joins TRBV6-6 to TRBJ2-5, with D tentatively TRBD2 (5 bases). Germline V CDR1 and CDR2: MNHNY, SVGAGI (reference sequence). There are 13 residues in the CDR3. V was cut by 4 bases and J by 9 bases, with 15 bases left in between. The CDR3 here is CASSSGGLVAQYF. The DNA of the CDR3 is TGTGCCAGCAGTTCCGGAGGATTGGTGGCCCAGTACTTC.

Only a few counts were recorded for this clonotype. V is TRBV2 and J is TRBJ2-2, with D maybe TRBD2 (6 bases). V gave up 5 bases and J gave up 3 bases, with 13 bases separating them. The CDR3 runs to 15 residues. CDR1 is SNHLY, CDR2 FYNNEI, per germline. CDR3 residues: CASSYLAADTGELFF. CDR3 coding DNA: TGTGCCAGCAGTTACTTAGCGGCCGACACCGGGGAGCTGTTTTTT.

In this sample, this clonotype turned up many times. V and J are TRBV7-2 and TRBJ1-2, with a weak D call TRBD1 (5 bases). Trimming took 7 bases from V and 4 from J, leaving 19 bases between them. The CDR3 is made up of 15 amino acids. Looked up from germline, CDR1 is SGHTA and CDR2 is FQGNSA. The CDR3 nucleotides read TGTGCCAGCACCCTCCAGAGGGGAGATGTCTATGGCTACACCTTC. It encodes CASTLQRGDVYGYTF.

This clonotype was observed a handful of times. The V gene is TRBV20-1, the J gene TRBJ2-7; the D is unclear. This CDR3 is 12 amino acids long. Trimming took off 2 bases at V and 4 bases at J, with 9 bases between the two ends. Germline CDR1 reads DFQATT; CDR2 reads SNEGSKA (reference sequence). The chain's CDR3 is CSARYTGYEQYF. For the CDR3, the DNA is TGCAGTGCTAGATACACTGGATACGAGCAGTACTTC.

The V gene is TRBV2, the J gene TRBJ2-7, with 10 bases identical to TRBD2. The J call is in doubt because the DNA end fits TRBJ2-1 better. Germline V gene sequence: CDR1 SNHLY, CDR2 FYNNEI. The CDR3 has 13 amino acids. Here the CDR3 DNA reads TGTGCCAGCAGCCTAGCGGGAGTGGTTGAGCAGTTCTTC. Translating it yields CASSLAGVVEQFF.

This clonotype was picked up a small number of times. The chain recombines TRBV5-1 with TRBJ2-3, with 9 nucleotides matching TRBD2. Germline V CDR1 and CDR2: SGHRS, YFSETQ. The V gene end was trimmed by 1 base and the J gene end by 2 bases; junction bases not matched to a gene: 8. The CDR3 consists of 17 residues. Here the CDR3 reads CASSLSSGSLTTDTQYF. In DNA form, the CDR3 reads TGCGCCAGCAGCTTGAGTAGCGGGAGTCTAACCACAGATACGCAGTATTTT.

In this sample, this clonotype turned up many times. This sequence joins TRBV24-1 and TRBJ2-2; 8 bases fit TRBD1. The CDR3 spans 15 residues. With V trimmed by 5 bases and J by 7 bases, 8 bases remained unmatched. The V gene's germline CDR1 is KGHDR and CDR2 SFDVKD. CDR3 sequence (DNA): TGTGCCACCAGTGTTGGACAGGGTGTCGGCGGGGAGCTGTTTTTT. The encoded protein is CATSVGQGVGGELFF.

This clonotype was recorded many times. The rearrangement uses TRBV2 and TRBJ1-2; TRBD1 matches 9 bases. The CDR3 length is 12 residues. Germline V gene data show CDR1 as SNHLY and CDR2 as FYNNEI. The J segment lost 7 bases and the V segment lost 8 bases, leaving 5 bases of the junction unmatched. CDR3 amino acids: CASAGQGRGYTF. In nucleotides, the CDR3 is TGTGCCAGCGCGGGACAGGGACGTGGCTACACCTTC.

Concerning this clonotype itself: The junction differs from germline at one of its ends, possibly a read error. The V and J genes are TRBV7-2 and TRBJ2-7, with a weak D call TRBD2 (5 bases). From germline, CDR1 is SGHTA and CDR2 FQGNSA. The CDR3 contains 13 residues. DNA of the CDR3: TGTGCCAGCAGCTTAGAAACTCCAAGGGAGCAGTGCTTC. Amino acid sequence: CASSLETPREQCF.